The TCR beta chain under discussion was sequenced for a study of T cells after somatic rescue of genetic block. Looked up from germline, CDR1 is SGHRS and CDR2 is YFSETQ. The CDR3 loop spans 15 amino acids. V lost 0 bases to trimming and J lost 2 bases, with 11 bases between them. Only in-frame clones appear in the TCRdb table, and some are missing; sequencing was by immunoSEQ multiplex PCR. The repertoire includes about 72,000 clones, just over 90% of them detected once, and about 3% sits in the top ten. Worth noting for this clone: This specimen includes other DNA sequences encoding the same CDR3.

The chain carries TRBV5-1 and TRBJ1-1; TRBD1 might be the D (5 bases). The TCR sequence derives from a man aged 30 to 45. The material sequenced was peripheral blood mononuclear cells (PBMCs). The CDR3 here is CASSLDGQGNTEAFF. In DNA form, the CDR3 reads TGCGCCAGCAGCTTGGACGGGCAGGGAAACACTGAAGCTTTCTTT. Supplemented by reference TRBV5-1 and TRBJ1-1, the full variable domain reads KAGVTQTPRYLIKTRGQQVTLSCSPISGHRSVSWYQQTPGQGLQFLFEYFSETQRNKGNFPGRFSGRQFSNSRSEMNVSTLELGDSALYLCASSLDGQGNTEAFFGQGTRLTVV.